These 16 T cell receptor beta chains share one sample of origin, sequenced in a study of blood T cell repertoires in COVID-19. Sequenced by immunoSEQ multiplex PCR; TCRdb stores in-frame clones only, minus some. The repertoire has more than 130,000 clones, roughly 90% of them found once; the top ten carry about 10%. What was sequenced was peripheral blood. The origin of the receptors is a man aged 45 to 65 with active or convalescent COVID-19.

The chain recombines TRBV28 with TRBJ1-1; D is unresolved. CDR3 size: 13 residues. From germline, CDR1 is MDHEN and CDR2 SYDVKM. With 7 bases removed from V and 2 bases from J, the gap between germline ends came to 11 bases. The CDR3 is CASTSGINTEAFF. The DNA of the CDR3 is TGTGCCAGCACCTCGGGGATTAACACTGAAGCTTTCTTT.

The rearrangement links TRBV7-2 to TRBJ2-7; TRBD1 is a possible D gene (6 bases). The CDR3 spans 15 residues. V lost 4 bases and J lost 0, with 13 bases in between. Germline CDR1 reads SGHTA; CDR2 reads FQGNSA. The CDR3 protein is CASSYGTSRSYEQYF. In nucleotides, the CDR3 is TGTGCCAGCAGCTACGGGACAAGCCGCTCCTACGAGCAGTACTTC.

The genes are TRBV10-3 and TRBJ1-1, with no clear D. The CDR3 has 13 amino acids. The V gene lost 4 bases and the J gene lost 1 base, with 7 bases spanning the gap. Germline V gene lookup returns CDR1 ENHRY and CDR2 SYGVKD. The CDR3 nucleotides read TGTGCCATCAGTGTTCGAGGGAACACTGAAGCTTTCTTT. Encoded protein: CAISVRGNTEAFF.

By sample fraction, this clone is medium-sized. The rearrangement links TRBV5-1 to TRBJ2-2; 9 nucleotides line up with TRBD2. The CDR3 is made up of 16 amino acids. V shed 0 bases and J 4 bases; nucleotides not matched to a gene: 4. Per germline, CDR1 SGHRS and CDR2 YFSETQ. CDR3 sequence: CASSLVAGAPTGELFF. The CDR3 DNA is TGCGCCAGCAGCTTGGTAGCGGGAGCCCCCACCGGGGAGCTGTTTTTT.

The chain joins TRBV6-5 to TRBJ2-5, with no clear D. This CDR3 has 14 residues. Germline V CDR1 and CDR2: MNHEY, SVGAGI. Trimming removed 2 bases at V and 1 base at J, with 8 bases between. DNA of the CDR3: TGTGCCAGCAGTTACATGGGCCCCCAAGAGACCCAGTACTTC. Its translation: CASSYMGPQETQYF.

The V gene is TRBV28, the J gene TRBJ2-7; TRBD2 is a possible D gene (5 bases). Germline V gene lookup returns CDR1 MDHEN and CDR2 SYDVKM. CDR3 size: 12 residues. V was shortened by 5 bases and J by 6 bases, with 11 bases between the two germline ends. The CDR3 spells CASSELVLEQYF. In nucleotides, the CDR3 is TGTGCCAGCAGTGAACTAGTTCTCGAGCAGTACTTC.

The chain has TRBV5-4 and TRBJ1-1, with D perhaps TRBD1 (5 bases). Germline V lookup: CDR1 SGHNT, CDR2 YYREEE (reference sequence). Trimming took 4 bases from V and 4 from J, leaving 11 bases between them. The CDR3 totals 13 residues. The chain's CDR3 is CASSRVGATEAFF. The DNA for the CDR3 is TGTGCCAGCAGCCGAGTAGGGGCCACTGAAGCTTTCTTT.

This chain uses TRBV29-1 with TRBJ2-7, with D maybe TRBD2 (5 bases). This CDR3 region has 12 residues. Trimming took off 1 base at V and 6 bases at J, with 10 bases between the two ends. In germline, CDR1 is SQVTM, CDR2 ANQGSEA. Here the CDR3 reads CSVEAGKGEQYF. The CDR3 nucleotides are TGCAGCGTTGAAGCGGGAAAGGGCGAGCAGTACTTC.

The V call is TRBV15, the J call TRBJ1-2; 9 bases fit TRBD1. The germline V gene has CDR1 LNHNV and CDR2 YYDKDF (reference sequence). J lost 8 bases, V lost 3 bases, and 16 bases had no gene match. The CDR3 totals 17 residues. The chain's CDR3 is CATSSRTPGQGKGGYTF. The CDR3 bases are TGTGCCACCAGCAGTCGGACTCCGGGACAGGGAAAGGGCGGCTACACCTTC.

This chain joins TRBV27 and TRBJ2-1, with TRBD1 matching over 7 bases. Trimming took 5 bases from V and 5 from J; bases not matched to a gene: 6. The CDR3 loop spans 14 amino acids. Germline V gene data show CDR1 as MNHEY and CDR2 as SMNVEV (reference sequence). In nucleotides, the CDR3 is TGTGCCAGCAGTACAAGGGGGCTCCACAATGAGCAGTTCTTC. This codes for CASSTRGLHNEQFF.

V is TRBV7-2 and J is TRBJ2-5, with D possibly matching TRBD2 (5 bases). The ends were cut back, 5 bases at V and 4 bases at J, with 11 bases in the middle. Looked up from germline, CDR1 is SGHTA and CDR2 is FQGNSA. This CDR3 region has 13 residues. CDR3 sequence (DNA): TGTGCCAGCAGCCGAGGGTTATCAGAGACCCAGTACTTC. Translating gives CASSRGLSETQYF.

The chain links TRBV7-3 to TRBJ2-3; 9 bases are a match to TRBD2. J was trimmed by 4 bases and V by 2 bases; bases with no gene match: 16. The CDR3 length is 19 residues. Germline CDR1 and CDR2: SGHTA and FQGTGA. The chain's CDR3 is CASSLQPPGREGLPDTQYF. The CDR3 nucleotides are TGTGCCAGCAGCTTACAACCCCCCGGGCGGGAGGGCCTTCCAGATACGCAGTATTTT. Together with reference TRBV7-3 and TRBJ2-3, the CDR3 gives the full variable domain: GAGVSQTPSNKVTEKGKYVELRCDPISGHTALYWYRQSLGQGPEFLIYFQGTGAADDSGLPNDRFFAVRPEGSVSTLKIQRTERGDSAVYLCASSLQPPGREGLPDTQYFGPGTRLTVL.

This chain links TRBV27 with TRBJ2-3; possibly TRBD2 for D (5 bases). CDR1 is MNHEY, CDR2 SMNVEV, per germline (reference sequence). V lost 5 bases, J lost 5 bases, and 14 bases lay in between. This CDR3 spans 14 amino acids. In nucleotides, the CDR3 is TGTGCCAGCAGTATTCGGACTGACTTAGATACGCAGTATTTT. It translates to CASSIRTDLDTQYF.

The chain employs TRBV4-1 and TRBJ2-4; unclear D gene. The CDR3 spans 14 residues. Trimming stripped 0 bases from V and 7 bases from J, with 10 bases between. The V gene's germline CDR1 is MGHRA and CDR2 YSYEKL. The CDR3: CASSQDRSRNIQYF. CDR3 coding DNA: TGCGCCAGCAGCCAAGACCGCTCACGGAACATTCAGTACTTC.

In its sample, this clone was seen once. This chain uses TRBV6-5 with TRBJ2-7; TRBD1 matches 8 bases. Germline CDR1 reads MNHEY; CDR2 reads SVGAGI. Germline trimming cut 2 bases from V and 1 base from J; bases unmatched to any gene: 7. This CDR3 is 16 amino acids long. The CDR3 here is CASSYHGQGRSYEQYF. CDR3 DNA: TGTGCCAGCAGTTACCACGGACAGGGAAGGTCCTACGAGCAGTACTTC.

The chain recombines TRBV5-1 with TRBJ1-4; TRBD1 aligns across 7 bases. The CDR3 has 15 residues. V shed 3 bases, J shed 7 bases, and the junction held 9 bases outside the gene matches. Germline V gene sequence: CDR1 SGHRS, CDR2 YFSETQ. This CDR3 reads CASSSLTGLSEKLFF. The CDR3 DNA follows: TGCGCCAGCAGCTCGTTGACAGGGTTAAGTGAAAAACTGTTTTTT. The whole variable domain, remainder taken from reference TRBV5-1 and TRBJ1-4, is KAGVTQTPRYLIKTRGQQVTLSCSPISGHRSVSWYQQTPGQGLQFLFEYFSETQRNKGNFPGRFSGRQFSNSRSEMNVSTLELGDSALYLCASSSLTGLSEKLFFGSGTQLSVL.